This is a list of T cell receptor beta chains from one sample in a study of T cells in localized non-small cell lung cancer. Using immunoSEQ multiplex PCR, the repertoire was profiled, and TCRdb retains in-frame clones only, with some absent. This sample has over 20,000 clones, with 92% found just once. The specimen was peripheral blood, collected before any cancer treatment. The origin of the receptors is a man aged 40 to 70 with stage III squamous cell lung carcinoma. Both conserved end residues are part of each CDR3. The D gene is left open where the match is weak. Clone size is shown for a subset of rows, as once, few, many or a class of expanded clone.

>TRBJ2-4|TRBV10-3|.|.
TGTGCCATCAGTGAGGGAGGCAGGGGTGTAGACATTCAGTACTTC
CAISEGGRGVDIQYF
>TRBJ2-7|TRBV10-3|.|.
TGTGCCATCAGAGAAGACTACGAGCAGTACTTC
CAIREDYEQYF
>TRBJ1-1|TRBV9|.|.
TGTGCCAGCAGCGTAGGTGGAGGGCTGAACACTGAAGCTTTCTTT
CASSVGGGLNTEAFF
>TRBJ2-2|TRBV4-3|.|.
TGCGCCAGCAGCCAAGAAGAAGGCTACACCGGGGAGCTGTTTTTT
CASSQEEGYTGELFF
>TRBJ1-1|TRBV6-6|.|.
TGTGCCAGCAGTAGGGAAACAGCGAACACTGAAGCTTTCTTT
CASSRETANTEAFF
>TRBJ2-3|TRBV18|.|.
TGTGCCAGCTCACCGGGCGGGGTAGATACGCAGTATTTT
CASSPGGVDTQYF
>TRBJ2-7|TRBV19|.|.
TGTGCCAGTAGTATAGAAGGGCGGAGCTCCTACGAGCAGTACTTC
CASSIEGRSSYEQYF
>TRBJ2-5|TRBV7-2|.|.
TGTGCCAGCACCCCTGGGGGGCTTAGGGAGACCCAGTACTTC
CASTPGGLRETQYF
>TRBJ2-7|TRBV4-2|TRBD2|few
TGTGCCAGCAGCCAAGATCTAGCGGCCTACGAGCAGTACTTC
CASSQDLAAYEQYF
>TRBJ1-1|TRBV18|.|.
TGTGCCAGCTCAACAGGGATGAACACTGAAGCTTTCTTT
CASSTGMNTEAFF
>TRBJ2-5|TRBV19|TRBD2|.
TGTGCCACGAGGACTAGCGGGAGACTCGGGGAGACCCAGTACTTC
CATRTSGRLGETQYF
>TRBJ2-2|TRBV7-6|TRBD1|.
TGTGCCAGCAGCTTAGCGGCAGGGGGCGGAAACACCGGGGAGCTGTTTTTT
CASSLAAGGGNTGELFF
>TRBJ1-2|TRBV6-5|.|.
TGTGCCAGCAGTTACTCAAGGGGTGGCTATGGCTACACCTTC
CASSYSRGGYGYTF
>TRBJ1-5|TRBV19|TRBD1|.
TGTGCCAGTAGGGGGACAGGGGGATACAATCAGCCCCAGCATTTT
CASRGTGGYNQPQHF
>TRBJ1-3|TRBV4-2|.|.
TGTGCCAGCAGCCCAAGATGGGGGACCCCTAAGATTGGAAACACCATATATTTT
CASSPRWGTPKIGNTIYF
>TRBJ2-4|TRBV7-2|.|once
TGTGCCAGCAGCCTATTGGGAGGTGCGGCCAAAAACATTCAGTACTTC
CASSLLGGAAKNIQYF
>TRBJ1-4|TRBV9|.|.
TGTGCCAGCAGCCGCTCTGCGGCGCTAAGGCCGAATGAAAAACTGTTTTTT
CASSRSAALRPNEKLFF
>TRBJ2-1|TRBV9|.|.
TGTGCCAGCGGCAGGGGTAATGAGCAGTTCTTC
CASGRGNEQFF
>TRBJ2-1|TRBV4-1|.|.
TGCGCCAGCAGCCAAGATGCCGGGTACAATGAGCAGTTCTTC
CASSQDAGYNEQFF
>TRBJ1-2|TRBV19|TRBD1|once
TGTGCCAGTAGCCCCGTGACAGGGAGCCCCTATGGCTACACCTTC
CASSPVTGSPYGYTF
>TRBJ2-4|TRBV14|.|.
TGTGCCAGCAGCCAAGTGAGAGGGGTTCAGTACTTC
CASSQVRGVQYF
>TRBJ2-3|TRBV9|.|.
TGTGCCAGCAGCGCCCCGACTAGACATACGCAGTATTTT
CASSAPTRHTQYF
>TRBJ1-4|TRBV7-9|.|.
TGTGCCAGCAGCTTCGGCCAGGTCGAAAAACTGTTTTTT
CASSFGQVEKLFF
>TRBJ2-1|TRBV28|TRBD2|.
TGTGCCAGCAGTTTTCCGGGCGGGAGCTCCTACAATGAGCAGTTCTTC
CASSFPGGSSYNEQFF
>TRBJ2-7|TRBV9|.|.
TGTGCCAGCAGCCCCATGACTCGGCCCGGCGAGCAGTACTTC
CASSPMTRPGEQYF
>TRBJ1-4|TRBV30|.|.
TGTGCCTATAGGACGTCAACTAATGAAAAACTGTTTTTT
CAYRTSTNEKLFF
>TRBJ2-3|TRBV6-1|.|.
TGTGCCAGCGGCGTGGGAGTGGCTCGGGATACGCAGTATTTT
CASGVGVARDTQYF
>TRBJ1-1|TRBV29-1|.|.
TGCAGCGTCCAGTATCCGAACACTGAAGCTTTCTTT
CSVQYPNTEAFF
>TRBJ2-1|TRBV19|TRBD1|.
TGTGCCAGTAGTGACCGGGACAGGGGCACTTATGAGCAGTTCTTC
CASSDRDRGTYEQFF
>TRBJ2-2|TRBV5-1|.|once
TGCGCCAGCAGCTTGGAGGGCAGTTCGAACACCGGGGAGCTGTTTTTT
CASSLEGSSNTGELFF
>TRBJ1-1|TRBV2|TRBD1|few
TGTGCCAGCAGTGAGAACAGGGGGCCACGGACTGAAGCTTTCTTT
CASSENRGPRTEAFF
>TRBJ2-3|TRBV6-1|.|.
TGTGCCAGCAGTGAAGACAGGGTGGGCACAGATACGCAGTATTTT
CASSEDRVGTDTQYF
>TRBJ2-6|TRBV27|.|.
TGTGCCAGCAGTTTAACCAGCTCTGGGGCCAACGTCCTGACTTTC
CASSLTSSGANVLTF
>TRBJ2-5|TRBV27|TRBD2|.
TGTGCCAGCAGTTCCCTCCCTTTTTCGGGAGGCCCACGGGAGACCCAGTACTTC
CASSSLPFSGGPRETQYF
>TRBJ1-6|TRBV21-1|.|once
TGTGCCAGCAACCAACGACAGAATAATTCACCCCTCCACTTT
CASNQRQNNSPLHF
>TRBJ2-1|TRBV7-2|.|.
TGTGCCAGCAGCTTAGTGGGGGGCTCCTACAATGAGCAGTTCTTC
CASSLVGGSYNEQFF
>TRBJ2-7|TRBV5-4|TRBD1|.
TGTGCCAGCAGCTCACAGGGGTACGAGCAGTACTTC
CASSSQGYEQYF
>TRBJ2-2|TRBV12-5|TRBD2|.
TGTGCTAGTGGTTTGGGGAAGGGACTAGCGGGAGGTTTGACCGGGGAGCTGTTTTTT
CASGLGKGLAGGLTGELFF
>TRBJ1-2|TRBV7-2|TRBD1|.
TGTGCCAGCAGCTTGACAGGGATTTCTGATGGCTACACCTTC
CASSLTGISDGYTF
>TRBJ2-7|TRBV5-8|.|.
TGTGCCAGCAGCCAAGGGGGATCCTACGAGCAGTACTTC
CASSQGGSYEQYF
>TRBJ1-2|TRBV28|TRBD1|.
TGTGCCAGCAGTTCCTCCGACAGGGTAGCTAACTATGGCTACACCTTC
CASSSSDRVANYGYTF
>TRBJ2-1|TRBV4-1|.|.
TGCGCCAGCAGCCAAGGCGTATGGGGGGAAGGTGAGCAGTTCTTC
CASSQGVWGEGEQFF
>TRBJ2-3|TRBV6-6|TRBD2|once
TGTGCCAGCAGTTACGAGCGGGGGGGGCCTGATACGCAGTATTTT
CASSYERGGPDTQYF
>TRBJ1-1|TRBV19|.|.
TGTGCCAGTAGTCTAACAGGCCTCACTGAAGCTTTCTTT
CASSLTGLTEAFF
>TRBJ2-6|TRBV29-1|.|.
TGCAGCGTTGAGGGCGGAGGCAGTGGGGCCAACGTCCTGACTTTC
CSVEGGGSGANVLTF
>TRBJ2-5|TRBV5-1|TRBD1|.
TGCGCCAGCAGCTTGGATGGACAGGGCGAGACCCAGTACTTC
CASSLDGQGETQYF
>TRBJ2-7|TRBV11-2|TRBD2|.
TGTGCCAGCAGCTTAAGACTAGCGGAGCCCTACGAGCAGTACTTC
CASSLRLAEPYEQYF
>TRBJ2-5|TRBV6-1|TRBD2|.
TGTGCCAGCAGTGAGGGACTAGCGGGAGGGAGGGAGACCCAGTACTTC
CASSEGLAGGRETQYF
>TRBJ1-2|TRBV7-2|.|.
TGTGCCAGCAGCACAACGTGGACGGCAGAAAAGGACTACACCTTC
CASSTTWTAEKDYTF
>TRBJ2-1|TRBV4-3|.|.
TGCGCCAGCAGCCAAGATGGGGAGTCCTACAATGAGCAGTTCTTC
CASSQDGESYNEQFF
>TRBJ2-1|TRBV4-3|TRBD2|.
TGCGCCAGCAGCCAAGGGACTAGGGGTGAGCAGTTCTTC
CASSQGTRGEQFF
>TRBJ2-1|TRBV11-2|.|.
TGTGCCAGCAGCTTAGTGGTGGCAGGCAATGAGCAGTTCTTC
CASSLVVAGNEQFF
>TRBJ2-7|TRBV28|TRBD1|.
TGTGCCAGCAGTGTTACAGGGGGGCCTTACGAGCAGTACTTC
CASSVTGGPYEQYF
>TRBJ2-7|TRBV2|.|.
TGTGCCAGCAGCTCCCGGGATGGCTACGAGCAGTACTTC
CASSSRDGYEQYF
>TRBJ2-1|TRBV7-2|.|.
TGTGCCAGCAGCTTAGAATATGGCCTCAATGAGCAGTTCTTC
CASSLEYGLNEQFF
>TRBJ1-1|TRBV7-3|.|.
TGTGCCAGCAGCTTACAGGGAAACACTGAAGCTTTCTTT
CASSLQGNTEAFF
>TRBJ2-7|TRBV4-2|TRBD2|.
TGTGCCAGCAGCCAAGGGGCTAGCGGGGGGGCGTACGAGCAGTACTTC
CASSQGASGGAYEQYF
>TRBJ1-1|TRBV7-9|.|.
TGTGCCAGCAGCATTCGACAGTCAGCTTTCTTT
CASSIRQSAFF
>TRBJ2-7|TRBV11-2|.|few
TGTGCCAGCAGCTCACAGGGTTACGAGCAGTACTTC
CASSSQGYEQYF
>TRBJ2-5|TRBV5-1|.|once
TGCGCCAGCAGCTTGGAGGGGAGCTCCAGGGGGACCCAGTACTTC
CASSLEGSSRGTQYF